The source of this TCR beta chain is a study of a mutant IDH1 vaccine in newly diagnosed glioma. Study outcomes and limitations: There seemed to be no relation between pseudoprogression and changes in top peripheral T cell clonotypes. Overall, 93.3% of patients had vaccine-induced immune responses.

Only a few counts were recorded for this clone. Its target is not known. The CDR3 totals 8 residues. CDR1 and CDR2 (germline): SGHRS, YFSETQ. V lost 9 bases and J lost 14, with 11 bases in between. Repertoires were generated with immunoSEQ multiplex PCR, while TCRdb's copy carries only in-frame clones and drops some. The sample lists about 24,000 clones, 79% occurring once. Time point: week 11, during vaccination. The investigators gave 300 ug of mutant IDH1 20-mer peptide in each vaccine dose, together with topical imiquimod. The TCR comes from a middle-aged man with glioma. The chain combines TRBV5-1 with TRBJ1-2; D not certain. The sample in question was PBMCs, obtained from a glioma patient whose treatment included an IDH1 peptide vaccine. Written as DNA, the CDR3 is TGCGCCACCCTAAAGCTTACCTTC. Protein product: CATLKLTF.